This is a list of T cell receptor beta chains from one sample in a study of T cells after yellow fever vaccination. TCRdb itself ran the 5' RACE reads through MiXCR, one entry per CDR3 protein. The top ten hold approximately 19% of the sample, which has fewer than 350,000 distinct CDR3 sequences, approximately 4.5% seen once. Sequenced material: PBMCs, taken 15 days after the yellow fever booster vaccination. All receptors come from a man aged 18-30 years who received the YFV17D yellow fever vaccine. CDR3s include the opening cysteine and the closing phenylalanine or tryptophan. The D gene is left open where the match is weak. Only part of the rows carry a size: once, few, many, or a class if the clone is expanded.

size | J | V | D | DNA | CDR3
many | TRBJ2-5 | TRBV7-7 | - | TGTGCCAGCAGTCCAAACCCGGGAGAGACCCAGTACTTC | CASSPNPGETQYF
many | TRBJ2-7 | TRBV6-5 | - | TGTGCCAGCAGTGACAGGAGGGGACCCACCTACGAGCAGTACTTC | CASSDRRGPTYEQYF
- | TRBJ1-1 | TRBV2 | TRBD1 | TGTGCCACATTTAAGACAGGGAAGTACACTGAAGCTTTCTTT | CATFKTGKYTEAFF
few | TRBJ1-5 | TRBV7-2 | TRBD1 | TGTGCCAGCAGCCACGGACAGGATCAGCCCCAGCATTTT | CASSHGQDQPQHF
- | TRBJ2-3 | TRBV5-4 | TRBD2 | TGTGCCAGCAGCTTCGGTCTAGCGGGCACAGATACGCAGTATTTT | CASSFGLAGTDTQYF
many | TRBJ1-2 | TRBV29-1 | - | TGCAGCGTTGGGGAGAATCGAGTTGATGGCTACACCTTC | CSVGENRVDGYTF
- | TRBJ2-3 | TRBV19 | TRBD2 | TGTGCCAGTAGTCCCGTAGCGGGGGTCCTGACAGATACGCAGTATTTT | CASSPVAGVLTDTQYF
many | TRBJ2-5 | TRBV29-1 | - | TGCAGCGTTGTCGTCTCGAGGGGGGAAGAGACCCAGTACTTC | CSVVVSRGEETQYF
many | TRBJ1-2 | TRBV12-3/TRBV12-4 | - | TGTGCCAGCAGCAAACAGGGACCCGGCTATGGCTACACCTTC | CASSKQGPGYGYTF
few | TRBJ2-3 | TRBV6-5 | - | TGTGCCAGCAGAGGACCTAGCACAGATACGCAGTATTTT | CASRGPSTDTQYF
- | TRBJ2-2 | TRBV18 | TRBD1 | TGTGCCAGCTCACGGACAGGGAACGGGAACACCGGGGAGCTGTTTTTT | CASSRTGNGNTGELFF
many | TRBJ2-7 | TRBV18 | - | TGTGCCAGCTCACGCGCCGGGACACTCTACGAGCAGTACTTC | CASSRAGTLYEQYF
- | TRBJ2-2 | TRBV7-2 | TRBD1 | TGTGCCAGCAGCTTACGACAGGGGGGTCGGCACACCGGGGAGCTGTTTTTT | CASSLRQGGRHTGELFF
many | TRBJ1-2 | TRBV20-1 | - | TGCAGTGCCCCCGGACAGCGTAACTATGGCTACACCTTC | CSAPGQRNYGYTF
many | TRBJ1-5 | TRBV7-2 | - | TGTGCCAGCAGCTTGGGAGGGAGGGGGGAGCCCCAGCATTTT | CASSLGGRGEPQHF
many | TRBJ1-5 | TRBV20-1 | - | TGCAGTGCTAGAGATCGGAGGGGGGATCAGCCCCAGCATTTT | CSARDRRGDQPQHF
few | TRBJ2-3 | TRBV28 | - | TGTGCCAGCAGTTTGCGAGGGATCACAGATACGCAGTATTTT | CASSLRGITDTQYF
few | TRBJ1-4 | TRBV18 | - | TGTGCCAGCTCACCAAGGACTCCCCAGGGTGAAAAACTGTTTTTT | CASSPRTPQGEKLFF
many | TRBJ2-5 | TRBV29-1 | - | TGCAGCGTTGAAGACCAGTCGACCCAGTACTTC | CSVEDQSTQYF
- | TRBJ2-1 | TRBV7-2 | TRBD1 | TGTGCCAGCAGCTTAGGGGGACAGGGCTCCTACAATGAGCAGTTCTTC | CASSLGGQGSYNEQFF
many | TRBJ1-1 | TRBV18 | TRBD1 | TGTGCCAGCTCGCGACAGGGGACGCGCACTGAAGCTTTCTTT | CASSRQGTRTEAFF
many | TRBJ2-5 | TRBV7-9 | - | TGTGCCAGCAGCTCAAGGGACCCGTTGGTAGAAGAGACCCAGTACTTC | CASSSRDPLVEETQYF
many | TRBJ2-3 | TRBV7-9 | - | TGTGCCAGCAGCCCAAGCCGGGACCTTACAGATACGCAGTATTTT | CASSPSRDLTDTQYF
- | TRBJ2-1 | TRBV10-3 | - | TGTGCCATCAGTGAGTATAGTCCCCACGGAAACAATGAGCAGTTCTTC | CAISEYSPHGNNEQFF
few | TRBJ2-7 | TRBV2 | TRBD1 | TGTGCCAGCCTATCGGGACAGGGATCCTACGAGCAGTACTTC | CASLSGQGSYEQYF
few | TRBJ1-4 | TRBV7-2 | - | TGTGCCAGCAGCCCGATGACCACCGGCGGTGAAAAACTGTTTTTT | CASSPMTTGGEKLFF
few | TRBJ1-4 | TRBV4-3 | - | TGCGCCAGCAGCCAAGACCCACCGGGCTTGGGGAATGAAAAACTGTTTTTT | CASSQDPPGLGNEKLFF
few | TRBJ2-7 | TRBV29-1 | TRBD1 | TGCAGCGTCGCGGGACAGGGGCGAAGGAGCTCCTACGAGCAGTACTTC | CSVAGQGRRSSYEQYF
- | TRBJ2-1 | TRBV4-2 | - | TGTGCCAGCAGCGATGTGGGGTTTGGCCGTGAGCAGTTCTTC | CASSDVGFGREQFF
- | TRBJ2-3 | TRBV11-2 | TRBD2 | TGTGCCAGCAGCGGGACTAGCGGGGGCCTTAGCACAGATACGCAGTATTTT | CASSGTSGGLSTDTQYF
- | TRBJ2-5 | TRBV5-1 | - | TGCGCCAGCAGCTCTGACGCGCAGGAGACCCAGTACTTC | CASSSDAQETQYF
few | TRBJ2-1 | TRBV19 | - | TGTGCCAGTAGTCCTGGGGTCCTCTCCTACAATGAGCAGTTCTTC | CASSPGVLSYNEQFF
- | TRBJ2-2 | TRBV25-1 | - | TGTGCCAGCAGTGCCTGGGACGCCGGGGAGCTGTTTTTT | CASSAWDAGELFF
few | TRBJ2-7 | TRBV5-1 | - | TGCGCCAGCAGCTTAGGAGGGCTGGGTTCCTACGAGCAGTACTTC | CASSLGGLGSYEQYF
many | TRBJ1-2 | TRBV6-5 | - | TGTGCCAGCAGTGAAGACAGCTATGGCTACACCTTC | CASSEDSYGYTF
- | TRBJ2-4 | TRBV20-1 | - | TGCAGTGCTAGAGATCAGGGGGGGCCGGTTTTCAAAAACATTCAGTACTTC | CSARDQGGPVFKNIQYF
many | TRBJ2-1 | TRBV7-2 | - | TGTGCCAGCAGCATATGGGTCGACAATGAGCAGTTCTTC | CASSIWVDNEQFF
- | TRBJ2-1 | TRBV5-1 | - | TGCGCCAGCAGTTTCAAGGACCCTCTCTCCATCAACTTC | CASSFKDPLSINF
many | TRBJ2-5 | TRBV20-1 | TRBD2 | TGCAGTGCTAGGACTAGCGGAGAGACCCAGTACTTC | CSARTSGETQYF
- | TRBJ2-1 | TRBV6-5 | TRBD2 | TGTGCCAGCAGCCGCTCACTAGCGACGTCCTACAATGAGCAGTTCTTC | CASSRSLATSYNEQFF
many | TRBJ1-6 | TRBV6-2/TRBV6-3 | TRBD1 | TGTGCCAGCAGTCCTCTGGACAGGGGAGGATCACCCCTCCACTTT | CASSPLDRGGSPLHF
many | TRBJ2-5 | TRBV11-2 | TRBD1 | TGTGCCAGCAGCTTAGACAGGGGGAACCAAAAGACCCAGTACTTC | CASSLDRGNQKTQYF
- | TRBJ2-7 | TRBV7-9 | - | TGTGCCAGCAGCCCTCCCGGACACCGCAGCGAGCAGTACTTC | CASSPPGHRSEQYF
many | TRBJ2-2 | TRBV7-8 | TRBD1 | TGTGCCAGCAGCCCCCGGGACAGAGCGAACACCGGGGAGCTGTTTTTT | CASSPRDRANTGELFF
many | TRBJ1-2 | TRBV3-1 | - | TGTGCCAGCAGCCCACAGGGTTCCCTCTATGGCTACACCTTC | CASSPQGSLYGYTF
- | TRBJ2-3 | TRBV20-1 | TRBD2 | TGCAGTGCTACGATCCCGGGACTAGCGGGGAGAACAGATACGCAGTATTTT | CSATIPGLAGRTDTQYF
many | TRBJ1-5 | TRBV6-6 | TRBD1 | TGTGCCAGCAGCCCCCAGGGGGCTTGGGGCAATCAGCCCCAGCATTTT | CASSPQGAWGNQPQHF
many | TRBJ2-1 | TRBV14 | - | TGTGCCAGCAGCCAATATACGGGCGGTTCGAGCTCCTACAATGAGCAGTTCTTC | CASSQYTGGSSSYNEQFF
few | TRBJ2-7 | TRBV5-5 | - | TGTGCCAGCAGCTTGGCCCTGGCCGACACGCTTTACGAGCAGTACTTC | CASSLALADTLYEQYF
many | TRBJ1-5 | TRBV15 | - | TGTGCCACCGCACCCTCGGGACCCCATCAGCCCCAGCATTTT | CATAPSGPHQPQHF
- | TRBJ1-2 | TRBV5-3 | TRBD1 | TGTGCCAGAAGCGACCCCCGGGCCACAGGGGACTATGGCTACACCTTC | CARSDPRATGDYGYTF
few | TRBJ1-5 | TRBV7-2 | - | TGTGCCAGCAGCCCAGACAGAGAGATACAGCCCCAGCATTTT | CASSPDREIQPQHF
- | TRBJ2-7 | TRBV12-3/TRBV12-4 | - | TGTGCCAGCAGATCGGGGAGCTCCTACGAGCAGTACTTC | CASRSGSSYEQYF
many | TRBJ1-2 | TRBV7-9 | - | TGTGCCAGCAGCTTAGTCGGACAGTACTATGGCTACACCTTC | CASSLVGQYYGYTF
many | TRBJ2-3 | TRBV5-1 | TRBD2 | TGCGCCAGCAGCTTCCCTACCGGGACTAGCGGGGGGACCGATACGCAGTATTTT | CASSFPTGTSGGTDTQYF
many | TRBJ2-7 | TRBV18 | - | TGTGCCAGCTCACCGACTCAACTCCAGAGCGAGCAGTACTTC | CASSPTQLQSEQYF
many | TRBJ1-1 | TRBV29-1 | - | TGCAGCGTTGAATCCCGCGCGGGGGGCACTGAAGCTTTCTTT | CSVESRAGGTEAFF
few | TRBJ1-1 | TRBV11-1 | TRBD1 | TGTGCCAGCAGCCGTGGGGACAGCTTTTTATTCGCTGAAGCTTTCTTT | CASSRGDSFLFAEAFF
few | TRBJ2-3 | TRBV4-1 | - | TGCGCCAGCAGCCAAGAGTTTCAACCAGATACGCAGTATTTT | CASSQEFQPDTQYF